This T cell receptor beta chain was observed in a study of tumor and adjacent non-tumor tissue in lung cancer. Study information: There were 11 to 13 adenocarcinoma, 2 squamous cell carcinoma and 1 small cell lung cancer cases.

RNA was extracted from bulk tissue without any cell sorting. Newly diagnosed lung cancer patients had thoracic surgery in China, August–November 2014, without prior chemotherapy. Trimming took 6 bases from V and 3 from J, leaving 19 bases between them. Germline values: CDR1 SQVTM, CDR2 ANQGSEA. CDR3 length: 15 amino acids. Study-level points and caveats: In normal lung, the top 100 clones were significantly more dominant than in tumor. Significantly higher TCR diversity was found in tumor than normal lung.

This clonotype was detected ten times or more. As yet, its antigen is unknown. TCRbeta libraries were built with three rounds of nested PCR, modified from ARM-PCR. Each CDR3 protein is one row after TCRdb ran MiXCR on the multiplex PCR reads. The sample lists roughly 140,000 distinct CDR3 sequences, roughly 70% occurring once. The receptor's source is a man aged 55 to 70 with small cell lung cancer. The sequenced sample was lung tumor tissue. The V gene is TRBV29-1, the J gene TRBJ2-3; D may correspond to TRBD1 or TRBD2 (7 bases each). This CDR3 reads CSVGFGTAGTDTQYF. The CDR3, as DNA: TGCAGCGTGGGTTTCGGGACAGCGGGAACAGATACGCAGTATTTT.